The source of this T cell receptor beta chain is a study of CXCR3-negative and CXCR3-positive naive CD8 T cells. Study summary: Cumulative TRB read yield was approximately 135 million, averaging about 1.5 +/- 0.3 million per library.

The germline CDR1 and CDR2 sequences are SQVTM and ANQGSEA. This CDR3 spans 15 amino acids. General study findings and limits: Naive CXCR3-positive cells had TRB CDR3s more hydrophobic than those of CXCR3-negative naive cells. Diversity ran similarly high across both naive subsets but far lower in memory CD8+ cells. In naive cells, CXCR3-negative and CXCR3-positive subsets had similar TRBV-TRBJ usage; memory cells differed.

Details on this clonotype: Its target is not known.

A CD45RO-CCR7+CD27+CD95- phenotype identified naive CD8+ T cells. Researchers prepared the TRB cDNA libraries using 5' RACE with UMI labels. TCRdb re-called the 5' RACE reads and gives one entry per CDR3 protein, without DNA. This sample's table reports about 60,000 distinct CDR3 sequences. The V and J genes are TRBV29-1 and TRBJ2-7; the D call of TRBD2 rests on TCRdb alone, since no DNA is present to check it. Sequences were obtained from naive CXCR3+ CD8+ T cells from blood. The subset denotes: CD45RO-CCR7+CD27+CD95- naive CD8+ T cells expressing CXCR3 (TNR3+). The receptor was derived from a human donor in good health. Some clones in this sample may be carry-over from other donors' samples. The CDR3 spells CSVDGLAGGSGEQYF.